The sequence of this T cell receptor beta chain was determined in a study of control samples from healthy donors and cancer patients. Assay used: immunoSEQ multiplex PCR; TCRdb lists only in-frame clones, some missing. The sample has hundreds of thousands of clones, about 93% seen once. This CDR3 is built from 13 residues. Trimming shortened V by 4 bases and J by 2 bases, and 9 bases separated the two germline ends. Germline V gene sequence: CDR1 SQVTM, CDR2 ANQGSEA. The V gene is TRBV29-1, the J gene TRBJ2-1, with D uncertain. The TCR was taken from a middle-aged man with head and neck cancer. The sequenced material came from PBMCs. The CDR3 spells CSVVWTAYNEQFF. In DNA, the CDR3 is TGCAGCGTTGTGTGGACCGCCTACAATGAGCAGTTCTTC.